This T cell receptor (beta chain) was captured by sequencing in a study of cytotoxic CD8 clonotypes in ibrutinib-treated CLL. General study findings and limits: Sampling time points were not equivalent between sustained-remission and progressing patients.

The repertoire was sequenced with immunoSEQ multiplex PCR; TCRdb's copy has only in-frame clones and lacks some. Of approximately 53,000 clones listed, approximately 82% were seen once; the top ten hold about a fifth. As concerns this clone: The antigen is unknown.

V shed 5 bases and J 2 bases; nucleotides not matched to a gene: 2. This CDR3 region has 14 residues. The germline gives CDR1 SGHNT, CDR2 YENEEA. The clonotype was recovered from a human donor with chronic lymphocytic leukemia. Sequences were derived from PBMCs, sampled after 24 months of ibrutinib treatment. J is TRBJ1-2 and V is TRBV11-3; 10 nucleotides align to TRBD1. DNA of the CDR3: TGTGCCAGCAGCCCGACAGGGGGCAACTATGGCTACACCTTC. Its protein is CASSPTGGNYGYTF.